Each of the 21 T cell receptor beta chains below was sequenced from the same sample in a study of OX40 agonist ivuxolimab in advanced cancers. Libraries were prepared by immunoSEQ multiplex PCR; TCRdb keeps only in-frame clonotypes and omits some of them. The sample carries about 70,000 clones, approximately 89% recorded once. Sequenced here: CD4+ or CD8+ T cells sorted from blood, sampled in a trial of the OX40 agonist ivuxolimab. Receptors originate from an adult with an advanced solid tumor such as melanoma, head and neck, liver or kidney cancer.

The chain joins TRBV5-6 to TRBJ1-5, with D uncertain. This CDR3 spans 18 amino acids. Trimming shortened V by 4 bases and J by 2 bases, and 22 bases separated the two germline ends. Germline V lookup: CDR1 SGHDT, CDR2 YYEEEE. The DNA of the CDR3 is TGTGCCAGCAGCGCCATAACGGAGGCCTTTGTGGGCAATCAGCCCCAGCATTTT. It specifies CASSAITEAFVGNQPQHF.

The chain employs TRBV7-8 and TRBJ1-2; D uncertain. V lost 0 bases and J lost 1, with 9 bases in between. The germline CDR1 and CDR2 sequences are SGHVS and FQNEAQ. This CDR3 is 15 amino acids long. The CDR3 spells CASSLARDFNYGYTF. The CDR3 DNA reads as TGTGCCAGCAGCTTAGCGCGCGACTTTAACTATGGCTACACCTTC.

This chain links TRBV23-1 with TRBJ2-2, with 9 nucleotides matching TRBD1. TRBV23-1 is an open reading frame, and its role is uncertain. The CDR3 is 18 amino acids. The J segment lost 4 bases and the V segment lost 3 bases, leaving 12 bases of the junction unmatched. Here the CDR3 reads CASSHSRDRASVTGELFF. Written as DNA, the CDR3 is TGCGCCAGCAGTCACTCCCGGGACAGGGCATCGGTCACCGGGGAGCTGTTTTTT.

The chain links TRBV7-2 to TRBJ1-6; D possibly corresponds to TRBD1 (5 bases). Per the germline V gene, CDR1 is SGHTA and CDR2 is FQGNSA. The CDR3 runs 16 residues. The V end was cut by 5 bases, the J end by 1 base, with 12 bases between. The CDR3 loop reads CASSPQGSSYNSPLHF. The CDR3, as DNA: TGTGCCAGCAGCCCTCAGGGATCGTCCTATAATTCACCCCTCCACTTT.

The V gene is TRBV5-6, the J gene TRBJ1-2; D not certain. Trimming took off 2 bases at V and 2 bases at J, with 7 bases between the two ends. The germline gives CDR1 SGHDT, CDR2 YYEEEE. The CDR3 extends over 13 amino acids. For the CDR3, the DNA is TGTGCCAGCAGCTTTTGGGCGAACTATGGCTACACCTTC. Translating gives CASSFWANYGYTF.

V usage is TRBV9 and J usage is TRBJ2-3, with 14 bases that match TRBD2. After removal of 4 bases from V and 4 bases from J, the junction contained 5 bases not matched to a gene. Germline CDR1 SGDLS, CDR2 YYNGEE. This CDR3 has 16 residues. DNA of the CDR3: TGTGCCAGCAGCCTGACTAGCGGGGGGGCTGCAGATACGCAGTATTTT. Translating it yields CASSLTSGGAADTQYF.

This sequence joins TRBV5-1 and TRBJ2-3, with 10 bases that match TRBD1. The CDR3 sequence is 15 residues long. Germline CDR1 is SGHRS and CDR2 is YFSETQ. After removal of 1 base from V and 5 bases from J, the junction contained 4 bases not matched to a gene. The CDR3 coding sequence is TGCGCCAGCAGCTTGACCGGGACAGGGGTAGATACGCAGTATTTT. Translated: CASSLTGTGVDTQYF.

This chain joins TRBV18 and TRBJ1-6; D is perhaps TRBD1 (6 bases). V was shortened by 4 bases and J by 4 bases, with 8 bases between the two germline ends. Germline CDR1 and CDR2: KGHSH and LQKENI. CDR3 size: 14 residues. The CDR3 DNA reads as TGTGCCAGCTCACTACAGGGTTATAATTCACCCCTCCACTTT. It is translated as CASSLQGYNSPLHF.

The CDR3 coding sequence is TGTGCCAGCAGCCTGATGGGACTAGCGTTCCATGAGCAGTTCTTC. It codes for CASSLMGLAFHEQFF. This chain joins TRBV2 and TRBJ2-1, with 10 bases that match TRBD2. CDR1 is SNHLY, CDR2 FYNNEI, per germline. The ends lost 6 bases at V and 8 bases at J; junction bases unmatched: 10. The CDR3 has 15 amino acids.

J is TRBJ1-1 and V is TRBV7-9; D gene unclear. V was cut by 3 bases and J by 1 base, with 6 bases left in between. The CDR3 length is 13 residues. CDR1 and CDR2 (germline): SEHNR, FQNEAQ (reference sequence). CDR3 sequence: CASSLRENTEAFF. The CDR3 coding sequence is TGTGCCAGCAGCTTGCGGGAGAACACTGAAGCTTTCTTT.

This chain uses TRBV19 with TRBJ1-1, with D uncertain. Germline V gene sequence: CDR1 LNHDA, CDR2 SQIVND (reference sequence). The CDR3 sequence is 14 residues long. Trimming removed 7 bases from V and 4 bases from J, with 16 bases in between. CDR3 region: CASTTGGVSTEAFF. The CDR3 DNA reads TGTGCCAGTACTACTGGAGGAGTGAGCACTGAAGCTTTCTTT.

This clone was counted a few times. The rearrangement uses TRBV11-2 and TRBJ1-3, with TRBD1 matching over 7 bases. Unmatched junction bases numbered 8, after V lost 5 bases and J lost 4 bases. The germline V gene encodes CDR1 SGHAT and CDR2 FQNNGV. The CDR3 is made up of 15 amino acids. This CDR3 reads CASSATGIRGNTIYF. CDR3 nucleotides: TGTGCCAGCAGCGCGACAGGGATACGAGGAAACACCATATATTTT. The full variable domain, completed using reference TRBV11-2 and TRBJ1-3, is EAGVAQSPRYKIIEKRQSVAFWCNPISGHATLYWYQQILGQGPKLLIQFQNNGVVDDSQLPKDRFSAERLKGVDSTLKIQPAKLEDSAVYLCASSATGIRGNTIYFGEGSWLTVV.

The V call is TRBV18, the J call TRBJ2-3; D call uncertain. This CDR3 comprises 16 residues. Trimming removed 5 bases from V and 1 base from J, with 16 bases in between. The germline CDR1 and CDR2 sequences are KGHSH and LQKENI. The CDR3 protein is CASSSNQARGTDTQYF. CDR3 bases: TGTGCCAGCTCATCCAATCAGGCTAGGGGCACAGATACGCAGTATTTT.

The chain joins TRBV19 to TRBJ2-7; 9 positions match TRBD1. Germline lookup yields CDR1 LNHDA and CDR2 SQIVND (reference sequence). V gave up 1 base and J gave up 4 bases; unmatched junction bases: 5. This CDR3 has 15 amino acids. Written as DNA, the CDR3 is TGTGCCAGTAGTATAGTGGCCGGACAGGGGTACGAGCAGTACTTC. This gives the protein CASSIVAGQGYEQYF.

The chain is built from TRBV11-1 and TRBJ2-2; D is perhaps TRBD1 (5 bases). Per germline, CDR1 SGHAT and CDR2 FQDESV (reference sequence). The length of the CDR3 is 15 residues. The V end lost 0 bases, the J end lost 7 bases, and 12 bases lay between the germline ends. CDR3 in DNA: TGTGCCAGCAGCTTAGCGCAAGGGGCTGGCGGGGAGCTGTTTTTT. It is translated as CASSLAQGAGGELFF.

This chain joins TRBV19 and TRBJ2-1, with a possible D match to TRBD2 (6 bases). This CDR3 contains 15 residues. V lost 6 bases and J 0 bases, leaving 12 bases between the germline ends. Germline values: CDR1 LNHDA, CDR2 SQIVND (reference sequence). The CDR3 region is CASRSGVTSYNEQFF. CDR3 DNA sequence: TGTGCCAGTAGGTCGGGGGTTACCTCCTACAATGAGCAGTTCTTC.

The chain has TRBV6-5 and TRBJ1-2; perhaps TRBD1 as D (6 bases). Per the germline V gene, CDR1 is MNHEY and CDR2 is SVGAGI. Trimming shortened V by 2 bases and J by 4 bases, and 14 bases separated the two germline ends. This CDR3 is built from 15 residues. CDR3 residues: CASSYGTGQLYGYTF. The CDR3 DNA is TGTGCCAGCAGTTACGGGACGGGACAACTCTATGGCTACACCTTC.

The rearrangement joins TRBV5-4 to TRBJ1-4, with D uncertain. Germline V lookup: CDR1 SGHNT, CDR2 YYREEE (reference sequence). V lost 1 base and J 0 bases, leaving 4 bases between the germline ends. The CDR3 runs 14 residues. The DNA of the CDR3 is TGTGCCAGCAGCTTGAAAACAACTAATGAAAAACTGTTTTTT. Its protein is CASSLKTTNEKLFF.

The chain recombines TRBV29-1 with TRBJ1-1; no clear D gene. Germline V gene data show CDR1 as SQVTM and CDR2 as ANQGSEA. With 4 bases removed from V and 1 base from J, the gap between germline ends came to 7 bases. This CDR3 is 12 amino acids long. DNA of the CDR3: TGCAGCGTTGTAATCGGGAACACTGAAGCTTTCTTT. Amino acid sequence: CSVVIGNTEAFF. Using reference TRBV29-1 and TRBJ1-1 for the parts outside the CDR3, the full variable domain is SAVISQKPSRDICQRGTSLTIQCQVDSQVTMMFWYRQQPGQSLTLIATANQGSEATYESGFVIDKFPISRPNLTFSTLTVSNMSPEDSSIYLCSVVIGNTEAFFGQGTRLTVV.

The V and J genes are TRBV7-9 and TRBJ2-7; 8 bases align to TRBD1. CDR3 length equals 15 residues. Looked up from germline, CDR1 is SEHNR and CDR2 is FQNEAQ (reference sequence). The junction had 11 bases not matched to a gene; V was cut back by 5 bases and J by 5 bases. The CDR3 region is CASSHFRDRRDEQYF. The CDR3 DNA reads as TGTGCCAGCAGCCACTTCCGGGACAGGCGAGACGAGCAGTACTTC.

A single count supports this clone. V usage is TRBV30 and J usage is TRBJ2-1; D gene unclear. The CDR3 is made up of 12 amino acids. With 0 bases removed from V and 9 bases from J, the gap between germline ends came to 9 bases. The germline V gene has CDR1 GTSNPN and CDR2 SVGIG (reference sequence). The CDR3: CAWSVLDGEQFF. CDR3 coding DNA: TGTGCCTGGAGTGTCCTCGACGGTGAGCAGTTCTTC.